The 11 T cell receptor beta chains below come from one sample, sequenced in a study of blood T cells in healthy people across ages. Using a J-beta primer mix together with a sample-barcoded 5' primer, a second PCR was run for roughly 7 to 11 cycles. A single record per CDR3 protein comes from TCRdb applying MiXCR to the 5' RACE reads. The table records about 640,000 distinct CDR3 sequences, about 53% of them present only once. Sequencing used blood. These receptors were collected from a man aged 60-69 years in good health.

This chain connects TRBV20-1 to TRBJ1-1; 7 bases agree with TRBD1. Trimming took 3 bases from V and 1 from J; bases not matched to a gene: 2. CDR3 length: 13 amino acids. The germline gives CDR1 DFQATT, CDR2 SNEGSKA (reference sequence). CDR3 region: CSARNRGNTEAFF. CDR3 bases: TGCAGTGCTAGGAACAGGGGGAACACTGAAGCTTTCTTT.

In its sample, this clonotype was seen once. The chain carries TRBV20-1 and TRBJ2-7, with a tentative D call TRBD1 (6 bases). CDR1 DFQATT and CDR2 SNEGSKA come from the germline V gene (reference sequence). Trimming removed 2 bases from V and 2 bases from J, with 13 bases in between. The CDR3 runs 14 residues. CDR3 coding DNA: TGCAGTGCTAGAAAGCCGGGACAACCCTACGAGCAGTACTTC. Protein product: CSARKPGQPYEQYF.

The V and J genes are TRBV4-2 and TRBJ2-3; D possibly corresponds to TRBD1 (6 bases). This CDR3 has 13 amino acids. V lost 1 base to trimming and J lost 7 bases, with 9 bases between them. CDR1 LGHNA and CDR2 YNFKEQ come from the germline V gene. CDR3 bases: TGTGCCAGCAGCCAAGGAACAGGGAATACGCAGTATTTT. Its protein product is CASSQGTGNTQYF.

In this sample, this clonotype turned up a few times. This chain links TRBV11-2 with TRBJ2-1, with D uncertain. The CDR3 consists of 14 residues. Trimming removed 1 base from V and 3 bases from J, with 7 bases in between. Germline loops: CDR1 SGHAT, CDR2 FQNNGV. CDR3 nucleotides: TGTGCCAGCAGCTTAGGGCCTAACTACAATGAGCAGTTCTTC. Residues: CASSLGPNYNEQFF.

The rearrangement uses TRBV29-1 and TRBJ2-5; the D gene is possibly TRBD1 (6 bases). The germline V gene has CDR1 SQVTM and CDR2 ANQGSEA. Between the trimmed V and J ends, which lost 1 base and 2 bases, there was a span of 14 bases. The CDR3 consists of 15 residues. The CDR3 nucleotides read TGCAGCGTTGAAGGGGTCCGAGACAGGCAAGAGACCCAGTACTTC. This codes for CSVEGVRDRQETQYF.

CDR3 sequence: CASSFRQGREKLFF. The CDR3 coding sequence is TGTGCCAGCAGCTTCCGACAGGGTCGGGAAAAACTGTTTTTT. This chain uses TRBV7-2 with TRBJ1-4; TRBD1 agrees at 7 bases. Germline V gene data show CDR1 as SGHTA and CDR2 as FQGNSA. There are 14 residues in the CDR3. Unmatched junction bases numbered 6, after V lost 3 bases and J lost 8 bases. The whole variable domain, filled in from reference TRBV7-2 and TRBJ1-4, reads GAGVSQSPSNKVTEKGKDVELRCDPISGHTALYWYRQSLGQGLEFLIYFQGNSAPDKSGLPSDRFSAERTGGSVSTLTIQRTQQEDSAVYLCASSFRQGREKLFFGSGTQLSVL.

Turning to this clonotype: Sequence at one end of the junction differs from germline and may be a read error. The chain links TRBV10-3 to TRBJ2-1; D ambiguous. The CDR3 has 15 residues. From germline, CDR1 is ENHRY and CDR2 SYGVKD. The CDR3 here is CAINEDPSSYNEQFF. The CDR3 nucleotides read TGTGCCATCAATGAGGACCCGAGCTCCTACAATGAGCAGTTCTTC.

This clonotype was seen more than once but under ten times. CDR3 nucleotide sequence: TGCAGTGCTAGAGATGCCGGGACAGGGGAAAAAAGGGGCTACACCTTC. Translation: CSARDAGTGEKRGYTF. This chain links TRBV20-1 with TRBJ1-2, with 10 bases that match TRBD1. Germline CDR1 and CDR2: DFQATT and SNEGSKA (reference sequence). The CDR3 loop spans 16 amino acids. V lost 0 bases to trimming and J lost 8 bases; unmatched junction nucleotides: 12.

This clonotype was observed a few times. The V gene is TRBV5-1, the J gene TRBJ2-5, with TRBD1 as a possible D gene (5 bases). This CDR3 contains 15 residues. Germline CDR1 reads SGHRS; CDR2 reads YFSETQ. V shed 3 bases and J shed 0 bases, with 12 bases lying between them. The CDR3 DNA follows: TGCGCCAGCAGCTCGGGCCGACAGTACCAAGAGACCCAGTACTTC. Its translation is CASSSGRQYQETQYF.

A single count supports this clonotype. The chain carries TRBV3-1 and TRBJ1-2; D perhaps matches TRBD1 (6 bases). Germline CDR1 and CDR2: LGHDT and YNNKEL (reference sequence). Trimming pared 3 bases from V and 2 bases from J, leaving 13 bases between. The CDR3 is 15 residues long. The CDR3 spells CASSHSGVGNYGYTF. The DNA of the CDR3 is TGTGCCAGCAGCCACTCAGGGGTGGGGAACTATGGCTACACCTTC.

The CDR3 region is CASSTRISYEQYF. The CDR3 DNA sequence: TGTGCCAGCAGTACTAGAATCTCCTACGAGCAGTACTTC. This sequence joins TRBV6-6 and TRBJ2-7; possibly TRBD2 for D (5 bases). The CDR3 length is 13 residues. CDR1 and CDR2 (germline): MNHNY, SVGAGI (reference sequence). The V and J ends lost 5 bases and 0 bases respectively, with 8 bases between them.